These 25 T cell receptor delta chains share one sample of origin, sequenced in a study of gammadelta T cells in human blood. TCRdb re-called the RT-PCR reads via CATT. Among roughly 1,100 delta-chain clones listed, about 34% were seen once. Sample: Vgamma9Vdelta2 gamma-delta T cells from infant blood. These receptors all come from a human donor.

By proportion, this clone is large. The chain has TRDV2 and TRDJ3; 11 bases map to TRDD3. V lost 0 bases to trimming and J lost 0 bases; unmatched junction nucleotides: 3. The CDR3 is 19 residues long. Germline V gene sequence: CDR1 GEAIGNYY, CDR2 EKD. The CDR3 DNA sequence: TGTGCCTGTGACACCGCTACTGGGGGATACTCCTGGGACACCCGACAGATGTTTTTC. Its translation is CACDTATGGYSWDTRQMFF.

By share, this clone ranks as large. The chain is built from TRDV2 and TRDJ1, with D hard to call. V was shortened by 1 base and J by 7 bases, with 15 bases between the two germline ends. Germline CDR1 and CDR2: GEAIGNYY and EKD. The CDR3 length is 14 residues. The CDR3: CACDTRTMGTKLIF. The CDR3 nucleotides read TGTGCCTGTGACACACGAACCATGGGAACTAAACTCATCTTT.

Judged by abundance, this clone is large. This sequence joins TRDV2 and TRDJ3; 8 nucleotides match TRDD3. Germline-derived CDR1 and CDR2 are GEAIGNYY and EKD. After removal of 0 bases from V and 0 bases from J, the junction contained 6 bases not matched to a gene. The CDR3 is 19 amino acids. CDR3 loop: CACDTVGIRSSWDTRQMFF. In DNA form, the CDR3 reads TGTGCCTGTGACACCGTAGGGATACGCAGCTCCTGGGACACCCGACAGATGTTTTTC.

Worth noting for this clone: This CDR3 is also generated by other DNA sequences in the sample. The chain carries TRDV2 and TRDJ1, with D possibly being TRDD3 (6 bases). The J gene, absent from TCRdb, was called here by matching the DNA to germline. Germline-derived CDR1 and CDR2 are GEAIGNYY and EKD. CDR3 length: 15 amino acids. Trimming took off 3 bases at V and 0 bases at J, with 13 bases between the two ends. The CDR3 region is CACDVLGANTDKLIF. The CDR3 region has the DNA TGTGCCTGTGACGTCTTGGGGGCCAACACCGATAAACTCATCTTT.

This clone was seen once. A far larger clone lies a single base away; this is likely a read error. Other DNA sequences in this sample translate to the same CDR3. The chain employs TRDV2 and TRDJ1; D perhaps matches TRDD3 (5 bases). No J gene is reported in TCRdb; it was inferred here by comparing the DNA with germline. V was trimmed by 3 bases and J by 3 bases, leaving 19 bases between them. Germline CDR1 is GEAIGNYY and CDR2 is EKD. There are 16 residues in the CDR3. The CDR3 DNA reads TGTGCCTGTGACGAGGTGGGGCTCACCGTTGCCGATAAACTCATCTTT. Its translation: CACDEVGLTVADKLIF.

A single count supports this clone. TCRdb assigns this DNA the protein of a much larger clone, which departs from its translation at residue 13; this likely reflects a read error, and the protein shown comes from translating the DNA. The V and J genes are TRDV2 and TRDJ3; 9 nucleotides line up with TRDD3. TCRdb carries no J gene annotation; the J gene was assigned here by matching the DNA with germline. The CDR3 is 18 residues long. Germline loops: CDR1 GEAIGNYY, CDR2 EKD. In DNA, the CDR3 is TGTGCCTGTGACACCTGGGGATACGGCGCCTGGGACGCCCGACAGATGTTTTTC. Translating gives CACDTWGYGAWDARQMFF.

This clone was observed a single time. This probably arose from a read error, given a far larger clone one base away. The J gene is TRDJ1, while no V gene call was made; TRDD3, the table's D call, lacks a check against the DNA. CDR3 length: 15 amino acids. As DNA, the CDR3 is TGTGCCTGTGACACCGTAGGGGTGTACACCGATAAACTCATCTTT. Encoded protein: CACDTVGVYTDKLIF.

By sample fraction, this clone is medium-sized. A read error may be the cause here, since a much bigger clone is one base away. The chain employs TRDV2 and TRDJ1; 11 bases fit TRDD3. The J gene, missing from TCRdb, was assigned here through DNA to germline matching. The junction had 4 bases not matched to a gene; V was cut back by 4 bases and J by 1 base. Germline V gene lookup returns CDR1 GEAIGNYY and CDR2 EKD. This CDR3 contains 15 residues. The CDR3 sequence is CACDYWGICTDKLIF. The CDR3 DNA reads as TGTGCCTGTGATTACTGGGGGATATGCACCGATAAACTCATCTTT.

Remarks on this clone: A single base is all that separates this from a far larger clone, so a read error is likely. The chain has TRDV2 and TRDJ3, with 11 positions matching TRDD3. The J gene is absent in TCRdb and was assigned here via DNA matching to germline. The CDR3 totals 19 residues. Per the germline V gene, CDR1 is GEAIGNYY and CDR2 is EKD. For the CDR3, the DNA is TGTGCCTGTGACAAAGTACTGGGGGATAGCTCCTGGGACACCCAACAGATGTTTTTC. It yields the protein CACDKVLGDSSWDTQQMFF.

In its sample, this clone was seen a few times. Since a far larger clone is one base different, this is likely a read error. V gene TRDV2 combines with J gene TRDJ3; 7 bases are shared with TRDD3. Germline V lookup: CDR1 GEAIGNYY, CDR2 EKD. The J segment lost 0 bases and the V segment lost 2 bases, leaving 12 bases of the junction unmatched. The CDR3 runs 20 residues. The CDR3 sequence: CACDKLRGMTSSWDTRQMFF. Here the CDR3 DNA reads TGTGCCTGTGACAAGTTACGGGGGATGACAAGCTCCTGGGACACCCGACAGATGTTTTTC.

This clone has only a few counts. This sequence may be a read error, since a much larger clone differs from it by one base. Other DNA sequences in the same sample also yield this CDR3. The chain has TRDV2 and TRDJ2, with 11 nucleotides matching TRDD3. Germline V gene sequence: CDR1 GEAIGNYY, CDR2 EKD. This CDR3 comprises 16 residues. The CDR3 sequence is CACDLLGDTLTAQLFF. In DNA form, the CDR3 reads TGTGCTTGTGACCTACTGGGGGATACTTTGACAGCACAACTCTTCTTT.

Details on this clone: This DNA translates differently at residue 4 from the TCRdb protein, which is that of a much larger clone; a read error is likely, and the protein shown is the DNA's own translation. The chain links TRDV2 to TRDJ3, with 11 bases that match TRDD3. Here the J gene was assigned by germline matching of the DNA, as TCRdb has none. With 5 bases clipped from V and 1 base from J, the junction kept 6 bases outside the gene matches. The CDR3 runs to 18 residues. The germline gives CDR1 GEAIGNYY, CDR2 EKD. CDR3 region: CACGSTGGYSWDTRQMFF. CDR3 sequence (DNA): TGTGCCTGTGGCTCTACTGGGGGATATTCCTGGGACACCCGACAGATGTTTTTC.

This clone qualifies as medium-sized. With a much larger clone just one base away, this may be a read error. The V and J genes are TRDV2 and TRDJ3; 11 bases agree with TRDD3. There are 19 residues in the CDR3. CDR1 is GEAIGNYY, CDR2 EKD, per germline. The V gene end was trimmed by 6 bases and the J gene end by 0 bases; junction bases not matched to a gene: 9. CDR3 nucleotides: TGTGCCTGTAACAAAGTACTGGGGGATAGCTCCTGGGACACCCGACAGATGTTTTTC. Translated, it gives CACNKVLGDSSWDTRQMFF.

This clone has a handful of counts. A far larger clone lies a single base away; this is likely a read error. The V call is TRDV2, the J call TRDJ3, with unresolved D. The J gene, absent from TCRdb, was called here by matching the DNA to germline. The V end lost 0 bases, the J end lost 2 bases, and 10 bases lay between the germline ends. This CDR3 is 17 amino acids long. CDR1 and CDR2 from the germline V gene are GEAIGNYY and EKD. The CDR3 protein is CACDTLLTAWDTRQMFF. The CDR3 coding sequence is TGTGCCTGTGACACCTTGCTTACCGCCTGGGACACCCGACAGATGTTTTTC.

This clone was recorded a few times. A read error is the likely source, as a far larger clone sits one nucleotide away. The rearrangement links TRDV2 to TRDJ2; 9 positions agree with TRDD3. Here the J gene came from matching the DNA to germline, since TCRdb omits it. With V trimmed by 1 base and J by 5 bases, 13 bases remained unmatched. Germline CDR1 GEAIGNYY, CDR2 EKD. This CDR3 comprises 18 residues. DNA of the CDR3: TGTGCCTGTGACACAATTACTGGGGGACACGTAGGTACAGCACAACTCTTCTTT. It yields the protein CACDTITGGHVGTAQLFF.

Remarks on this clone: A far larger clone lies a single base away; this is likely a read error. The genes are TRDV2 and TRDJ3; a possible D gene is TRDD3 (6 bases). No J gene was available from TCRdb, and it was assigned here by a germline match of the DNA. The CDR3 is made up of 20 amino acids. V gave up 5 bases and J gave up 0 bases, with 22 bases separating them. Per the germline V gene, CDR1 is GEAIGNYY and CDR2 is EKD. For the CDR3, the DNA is TGTGCCTGTGTCCCGACTGTATGGGGATTAAGCTCCTGGGACACCCGACAGATGTTTTTC. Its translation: CACVPTVWGLSSWDTRQMFF.

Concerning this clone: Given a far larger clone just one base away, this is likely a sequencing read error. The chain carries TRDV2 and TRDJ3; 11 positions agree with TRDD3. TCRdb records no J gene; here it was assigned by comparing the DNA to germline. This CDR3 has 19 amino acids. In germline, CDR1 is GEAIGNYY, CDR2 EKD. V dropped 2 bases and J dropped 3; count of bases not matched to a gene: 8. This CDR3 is CACDKVLGDSFWDTRQMFF. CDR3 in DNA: TGTGCCTGTGACAAAGTACTGGGGGATAGCTTCTGGGACACCCGACAGATGTTTTTC.

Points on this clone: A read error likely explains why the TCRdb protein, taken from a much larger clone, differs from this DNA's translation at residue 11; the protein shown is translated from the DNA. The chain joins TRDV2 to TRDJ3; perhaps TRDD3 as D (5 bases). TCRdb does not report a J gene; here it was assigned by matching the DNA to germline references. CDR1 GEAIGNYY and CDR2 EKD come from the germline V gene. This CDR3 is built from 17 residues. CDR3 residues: CACDTLLTTWVTRQMFF. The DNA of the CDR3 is TGTGCCTGTGACACCTTGCTTACCACCTGGGTCACCCGACAGATGTTTTTC.

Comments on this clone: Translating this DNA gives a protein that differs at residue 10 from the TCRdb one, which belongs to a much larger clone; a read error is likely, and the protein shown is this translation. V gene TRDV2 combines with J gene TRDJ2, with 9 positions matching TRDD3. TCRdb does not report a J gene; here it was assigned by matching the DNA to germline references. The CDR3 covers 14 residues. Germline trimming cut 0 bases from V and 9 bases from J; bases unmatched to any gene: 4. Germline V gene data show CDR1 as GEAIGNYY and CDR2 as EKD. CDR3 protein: CACDTWGIASQLFF. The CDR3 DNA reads TGTGCCTGTGACACCTGGGGGATAGCATCACAACTCTTCTTT.

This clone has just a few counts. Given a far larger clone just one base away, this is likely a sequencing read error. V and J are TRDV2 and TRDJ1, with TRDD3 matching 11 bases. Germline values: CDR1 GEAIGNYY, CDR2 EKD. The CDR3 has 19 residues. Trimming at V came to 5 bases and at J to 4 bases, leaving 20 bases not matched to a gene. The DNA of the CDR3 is TGTGCCTGTGGCCGCCGAATGGGGGATACGGAGGAGTACAACGATAAACTCATCTTT. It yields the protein CACGRRMGDTEEYNDKLIF.

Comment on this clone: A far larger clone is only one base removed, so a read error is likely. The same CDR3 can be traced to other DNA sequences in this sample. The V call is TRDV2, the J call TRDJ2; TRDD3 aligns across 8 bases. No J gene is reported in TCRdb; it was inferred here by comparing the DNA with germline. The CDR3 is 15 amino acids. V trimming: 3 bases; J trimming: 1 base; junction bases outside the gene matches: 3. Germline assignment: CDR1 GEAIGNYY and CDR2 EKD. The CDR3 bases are TGTGCCTGTGACGTGCTGGGGGATTTGACAGCACAACTCTTCTTT. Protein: CACDVLGDLTAQLFF.

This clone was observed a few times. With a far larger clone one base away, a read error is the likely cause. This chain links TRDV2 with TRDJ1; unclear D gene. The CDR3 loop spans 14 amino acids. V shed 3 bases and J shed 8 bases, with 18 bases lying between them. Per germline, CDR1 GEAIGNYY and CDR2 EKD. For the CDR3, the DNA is TGTGCCTGTGACTCGGTGTCAGAAACGGGAAAACTCATCTTT. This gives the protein CACDSVSETGKLIF.

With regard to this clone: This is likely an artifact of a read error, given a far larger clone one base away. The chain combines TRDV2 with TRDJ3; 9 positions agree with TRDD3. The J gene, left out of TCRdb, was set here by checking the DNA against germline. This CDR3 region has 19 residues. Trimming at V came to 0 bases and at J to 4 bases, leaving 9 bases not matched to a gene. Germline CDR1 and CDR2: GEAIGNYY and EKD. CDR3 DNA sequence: TGTGCCTGTGACACCCTGGGGGATGTAAGCTCGTGGGACACCCGACAGATGTTTTTC. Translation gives CACDTLGDVSSWDTRQMFF.

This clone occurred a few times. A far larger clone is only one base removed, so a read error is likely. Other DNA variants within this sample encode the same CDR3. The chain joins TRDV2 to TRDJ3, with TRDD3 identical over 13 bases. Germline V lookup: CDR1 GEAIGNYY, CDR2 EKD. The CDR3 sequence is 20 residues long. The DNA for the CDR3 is TGTGCCTGTGACACGACTGGGGGATACGCCAGCTCCTGGGACACCCGACAGATGTTCTTC. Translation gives CACDTTGGYASSWDTRQMFF.

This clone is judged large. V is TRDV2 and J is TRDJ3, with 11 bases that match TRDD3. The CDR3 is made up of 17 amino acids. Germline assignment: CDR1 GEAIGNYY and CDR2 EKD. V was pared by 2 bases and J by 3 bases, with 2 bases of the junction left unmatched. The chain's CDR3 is CACDSTGGYWDTRQMFF. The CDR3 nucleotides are TGTGCCTGTGACAGTACTGGGGGATACTGGGACACCCGACAGATGTTTTTC.